A single sample gave rise to the 10 T cell receptor beta chains below, sequenced in a study of blood T cells in healthy people across ages. Through a sample-barcoded 5' primer and a J-beta primer mix, a second PCR was run for roughly 6 to 11 cycles. TCRdb re-called the 5' RACE reads through MiXCR, storing one row per CDR3 protein. The sample lists more than 800,000 distinct CDR3 sequences, 25% to 30% occurring once. Material for sequencing was blood. The receptor set was obtained from a woman aged 80 or over in good health.

Ten or more counts support this clonotype. The rearrangement uses TRBV10-3 and TRBJ2-1, with D uncertain. The V end was cut by 1 base, the J end by 7 bases, with 5 bases between. This CDR3 comprises 12 residues. The germline V gene encodes CDR1 ENHRY and CDR2 SYGVKD. This CDR3 is CAISELENEQFF. The CDR3 bases are TGTGCCATCAGTGAGTTGGAAAATGAGCAGTTCTTC.

This clonotype showed up just a few times. The genes are TRBV7-2 and TRBJ2-7; TRBD1 is a possible D gene (5 bases). Looked up from germline, CDR1 is SGHTA and CDR2 is FQGNSA. CDR3 length: 13 residues. Trimming left V 3 bases short and J 4 bases short, with 10 bases between. The CDR3 DNA reads TGTGCCAGCAGCTTTGATTACAGGTACGAGCAGTACTTC. Protein product: CASSFDYRYEQYF.

The chain joins TRBV6-2 or TRBV6-3 to TRBJ1-5; possibly TRBD1 for D (6 bases). The CDR3 consists of 15 residues. Trimming left V 6 bases short and J 7 bases short, with 19 bases between. Germline CDR1 and CDR2: MNHEY and SVGEGT. The CDR3 coding sequence is TGTGCCAGCAGCAATGTACGGGGGGCCAGGCAGCCCCAGCATTTT. Protein sequence: CASSNVRGARQPQHF.

In this sample, this clonotype turned up once. A much more abundant neighbour one base away suggests this may be a read error. Here the CDR3 DNA reads TGTGCCAGCAGCTTAGCACCGTACCAAGAGACCCAGTACTTC. It encodes CASSLAPYQETQYF. The V and J genes are TRBV11-2 and TRBJ2-5, with D uncertain. The CDR3 covers 14 residues. The ends were cut back, 1 base at V and 0 bases at J, with 6 bases in the middle. Germline V gene sequence: CDR1 SGHAT, CDR2 FQNNGV.

Remarks on this clonotype: A much larger clone lies one base from this, so it may be a read error. The chain links TRBV5-6 to TRBJ2-3; TRBD2 agrees at 15 bases. CDR1 is SGHDT, CDR2 YYEEEE, per germline. The CDR3 has 17 amino acids. V shed 4 bases and J 10 bases; nucleotides not matched to a gene: 13. The CDR3 protein is CASSNAWTSGGADPQYF. The CDR3 DNA is TGTGCCAGCAGCAACGCCTGGACTAGCGGGGGGGCCGATCCGCAGTATTTT.

This clonotype occurred a few times. The chain couples TRBV18 to TRBJ2-6; D uncertain. This CDR3 comprises 19 residues. V dropped 3 bases and J dropped 0 bases, with 18 bases sitting between them. Germline CDR1 KGHSH, CDR2 LQKENI. CDR3 residues: CASSPRPEAGASGANVLTF. CDR3 coding DNA: TGTGCCAGCTCACCCCGCCCGGAAGCAGGAGCCTCTGGGGCCAACGTCCTGACTTTC.

This clonotype has ten or more counts. The V and J genes are TRBV4-3 and TRBJ2-5; 14 bases match TRBD2. CDR1 and CDR2 (germline): LGHNA, YSLEER. The CDR3 has 16 amino acids. Trimming took 4 bases from V and 6 from J; bases not matched to a gene: 7. CDR3 DNA: TGCGCCAGCAGCCGGGGACTAGCGGGGGCCGAGAAGACCCAGTACTTC. Amino acids: CASSRGLAGAEKTQYF.

This clonotype was seen a handful of times. The rearrangement links TRBV7-2 to TRBJ1-3; D unclear. The CDR3 length is 15 residues. Germline V CDR1 and CDR2: SGHTA, FQGNSA. V lost 4 bases to trimming and J lost 4 bases, with 14 bases between them. The CDR3 here is CASSSGWASGNTIYF. The CDR3 bases are TGTGCCAGCAGCTCCGGGTGGGCGTCGGGAAACACCATATATTTT.

The chain has TRBV30 and TRBJ2-2; D may be TRBD1 (5 bases). The CDR3 consists of 15 residues. Germline V gene data show CDR1 as GTSNPN and CDR2 as SVGIG (reference sequence). The ends were cut back, 2 bases at V and 2 bases at J, with 12 bases in the middle. This CDR3 reads CAWSIPGPNTGELFF. CDR3 nucleotide sequence: TGTGCCTGGAGTATCCCAGGGCCAAACACCGGGGAGCTGTTTTTT.

The rearrangement uses TRBV28 and TRBJ2-7; D ambiguous. Germline CDR1 and CDR2: MDHEN and SYDVKM. The CDR3 contains 11 residues. Trimming stripped 6 bases from V and 2 bases from J, with 5 bases between. The CDR3 spells CASRVAYEQYF. The CDR3 DNA is TGTGCCAGCAGAGTTGCCTACGAGCAGTACTTC.